This section outlines one TCR beta chain sequence together with its context. The data derive from a study of cytomegalovirus exposure and HLA in healthy donors. In the PCR, 60 Vbeta and 13 Jbeta primers were used. Generated by immunoSEQ multiplex PCR, the TCRdb table keeps only in-frame clones and is missing some. The repertoire holds around 120,000 clones, 74% seen once, with roughly 2.6% in the top ten. V was shortened by 0 bases and J by 1 base, with 19 bases between the two germline ends. The CDR3 consists of 18 residues. The germline gives CDR1 SGHNT, CDR2 YYREEE (reference sequence). This chain uses TRBV5-4 with TRBJ1-1; D gene unclear. Sequencing used PBMCs. This TCR was sampled from a man in his forties or fifties in good health and CMV-seropositive. CDR3 residues: CASSLAAHMEGGNTEAFF. CDR3 nucleotide sequence: TGTGCCAGCAGCTTGGCCGCTCATATGGAAGGCGGGAACACTGAAGCTTTCTTT.